These 20 T cell receptor beta chains share one sample of origin, sequenced in a study of blood T cell repertoires in COVID-19. The method was immunoSEQ multiplex PCR; TCRdb's version includes in-frame clones alone and lacks a portion of them. This table holds over 600,000 clones, 75% to 90% found once. The material sequenced was peripheral blood. These receptors were collected from a woman younger than 30 with acute or convalescent COVID-19.

V and J are TRBV28 and TRBJ1-2; D is unresolved. Trimming left V 3 bases short and J 1 base short, with 3 bases between. There are 12 residues in the CDR3. Germline V gene lookup returns CDR1 MDHEN and CDR2 SYDVKM. The CDR3 loop reads CASSLYNYGYTF. CDR3 in DNA: TGTGCCAGCAGTTTGTATAACTATGGCTACACCTTC.

The chain recombines TRBV2 with TRBJ2-3, with 13 bases fitting TRBD2. There are 15 residues in the CDR3. V gave up 6 bases and J gave up 4 bases; unmatched junction bases: 4. In germline, CDR1 is SNHLY, CDR2 FYNNEI. The CDR3 loop reads CASRTSGGISDTQYF. In nucleotides, the CDR3 is TGTGCCAGCAGGACTAGCGGGGGGATCTCAGATACGCAGTATTTT.

The rearrangement joins TRBV19 to TRBJ2-7, with 7 bases lining up with TRBD1. Germline values: CDR1 LNHDA, CDR2 SQIVND (reference sequence). The CDR3 is 14 residues long. V trimming: 3 bases; J trimming: 1 base; junction bases outside the gene matches: 3. The CDR3 coding sequence is TGTGCCAGTAGTATGACAGGGCTTTCCTACGAGCAGTACTTC. This sequence encodes CASSMTGLSYEQYF. Based on the CDR3 plus reference TRBV19 and TRBJ2-7, the full variable domain is DGGITQSPKYLFRKEGQNVTLSCEQNLNHDAMYWYRQDPGQGLRLIYYSQIVNDFQKGDIAEGYSVSREKKESFPLTVTSAQKNPTAFYLCASSMTGLSYEQYFGPGTRLTVT.

V is TRBV6-4 and J is TRBJ1-5; the match to TRBD1 covers 12 bases. CDR1 is MRHNA and CDR2 is SNTAGT in the germline V gene. This CDR3 has 19 residues. V dropped 8 bases and J dropped 0; count of bases not matched to a gene: 14. For the CDR3, the DNA is TGTGCCAGCCTCCGTTCGGGGACAGGGGGCGATCATAGCAATCAGCCCCAGCATTTT. It specifies CASLRSGTGGDHSNQPQHF.

This clone was counted many times. The genes are TRBV6-1 and TRBJ2-7; 10 nucleotides match TRBD2. From germline, CDR1 is MNHNS and CDR2 SASEGT. This CDR3 contains 15 residues. Trimming took 2 bases from V and 3 from J; bases not matched to a gene: 4. CDR3: CASSEFASGGYEQYF. In DNA, the CDR3 is TGTGCCAGCAGTGAATTTGCTAGCGGGGGCTACGAGCAGTACTTC.

The sample holds one count of this clone. The J gene is TRBJ2-7, the V gene TRBV5-1; maybe TRBD1 (5 bases). The length of the CDR3 is 14 residues. The V gene's germline CDR1 is SGHRS and CDR2 YFSETQ. The V gene lost 6 bases and the J gene lost 4 bases, with 17 bases spanning the gap. The DNA of the CDR3 is TGCGCCAGCAACCCGGGTCAGGGTCCGTACGAGCAGTACTTC. Its translation is CASNPGQGPYEQYF.

This rearrangement joins TRBV3-1 (or the pseudogene TRBV3-2) to TRBJ2-1, with 7 bases that match TRBD1. The V and J ends lost 4 bases and 4 bases, in that order; junction bases with no gene match: 13. Germline CDR1 and CDR2: LGHDT and YNNKEL (reference sequence). CDR3 length equals 17 residues. CDR3 nucleotides: TGTGCCAGCAGCCCCGACCTAGGACAGGAAGCGTACAATGAGCAGTTCTTC. Encoded protein: CASSPDLGQEAYNEQFF.

The chain carries TRBV7-2 and TRBJ1-2; TRBD1 agrees at 8 bases. The germline gives CDR1 SGHTA, CDR2 FQGNSA. This CDR3 has 12 amino acids. V shed 5 bases, J shed 7 bases, and the junction held 3 bases outside the gene matches. DNA for the CDR3: TGTGCCAGCAGCATACAGGGGGGTGGCTACACCTTC. Amino acid sequence: CASSIQGGGYTF. Complete variable domain (other parts from reference TRBV7-2 and TRBJ1-2): GAGVSQSPSNKVTEKGKDVELRCDPISGHTALYWYRQSLGQGLEFLIYFQGNSAPDKSGLPSDRFSAERTGGSVSTLTIQRTQQEDSAVYLCASSIQGGGYTFGSGTRLTVV.

The chain couples TRBV5-1 to TRBJ1-2; unclear D gene. Germline lookup yields CDR1 SGHRS and CDR2 YFSETQ. The V and J ends lost 0 bases and 1 base respectively, with 7 bases between them. The CDR3 has 14 residues. The CDR3 DNA reads as TGCGCCAGCAGCTTGGGCGGGGTTAACTATGGCTACACCTTC. It encodes CASSLGGVNYGYTF.

This clone was seen a single time. The J gene is TRBJ2-7, the V gene TRBV7-9, with TRBD2 as a possible D gene (6 bases). V lost 5 bases to trimming and J lost 1 base, with 9 bases between them. The CDR3 extends over 13 amino acids. Germline assignment: CDR1 SEHNR and CDR2 FQNEAQ (reference sequence). CDR3 in amino acids: CASSTGTSYEQYF. The CDR3 DNA is TGTGCCAGCAGCACCGGGACTTCCTACGAGCAGTACTTC.

The chain has TRBV11-2 and TRBJ1-1; tentatively, D is TRBD1 (6 bases). Trimming left V 5 bases short and J 1 base short, with 8 bases between. The germline CDR1 and CDR2 sequences are SGHAT and FQNNGV. This CDR3 region has 13 residues. DNA of the CDR3: TGTGCCAGCAGCAGCAGGGGGAACACTGAAGCTTTCTTT. It specifies CASSSRGNTEAFF.

There are a few counts of this clone. The V call is TRBV12-3 or TRBV12-4, the J call TRBJ2-1, with TRBD2 as a possible D gene (6 bases). CDR3 length equals 13 residues. Trimming stripped 3 bases from V and 7 bases from J, with 10 bases between. The CDR3 sequence: CASSLASVNEQFF. CDR3 sequence (DNA): TGTGCCAGCAGTTTGGCTAGCGTGAATGAGCAGTTCTTC.

The J gene is TRBJ1-3, the V gene TRBV2, with D possibly TRBD1 on 6 matching bases. CDR3 length: 18 residues. Per germline, CDR1 SNHLY and CDR2 FYNNEI. V lost 11 bases and J 0 bases, leaving 26 bases between the germline ends. The CDR3 is CAWQGQQSPLDSGNTIYF. The CDR3 DNA sequence: TGTGCCTGGCAAGGACAGCAAAGTCCCCTCGACTCTGGAAACACCATATATTTT.

The chain has TRBV6-5 and TRBJ2-2; 7 nucleotides align to TRBD1. J lost 1 base, V lost 0 bases, and 2 bases had no gene match. CDR3 length equals 16 residues. Per the germline V gene, CDR1 is MNHEY and CDR2 is SVGAGI. The CDR3 reads CASSYSRTGNTGELFF. CDR3 DNA sequence: TGTGCCAGCAGTTACTCGAGGACAGGGAACACCGGGGAGCTGTTTTTT.

The CDR3 is CASSFRLAVINEQFF. Written as DNA, the CDR3 is TGTGCCAGCAGCTTTAGACTAGCGGTTATCAATGAGCAGTTCTTC. The rearrangement uses TRBV5-5 and TRBJ2-1, with TRBD2 matching over 9 bases. V shed 2 bases, J shed 6 bases, and the junction held 6 bases outside the gene matches. Germline V lookup: CDR1 SGHKS, CDR2 YYEKEE (reference sequence). CDR3 length equals 15 residues.

The V gene is TRBV6-5, the J gene TRBJ2-7; 7 nucleotides align to TRBD2. J lost 5 bases, V lost 2 bases, and 3 bases had no gene match. Germline V gives CDR1 MNHEY, CDR2 SVGAGI. The CDR3 is made up of 13 amino acids. Written as DNA, the CDR3 is TGTGCCAGCAGTTACAGGGGAGGGGACGAGCAGTACTTC. The encoded protein is CASSYRGGDEQYF.

This chain links TRBV19 with TRBJ1-2, with a possible D match to TRBD1 (6 bases). Trimming took off 5 bases at V and 3 bases at J, with 10 bases between the two ends. This CDR3 has 13 residues. Germline loops: CDR1 LNHDA, CDR2 SQIVND (reference sequence). The CDR3 loop reads CASSQGLHYGYTF. CDR3 sequence (DNA): TGTGCCAGTAGTCAGGGGTTGCACTATGGCTACACCTTC.

The DNA for the CDR3 is TGTGCCATCAGTAACCTGTTAGGGCCAGGGGGGACCAAAAACATTCAGTACTTC. The encoded protein is CAISNLLGPGGTKNIQYF. The genes are TRBV10-3 and TRBJ2-4; possibly TRBD1 for D (7 bases). This CDR3 region has 18 residues. V was trimmed by 5 bases and J by 2 bases, leaving 22 bases between them. Germline V gives CDR1 ENHRY, CDR2 SYGVKD.

The rearrangement links TRBV7-3 to TRBJ1-1; tentatively, D is TRBD1 (6 bases). Germline CDR1 and CDR2: SGHTA and FQGTGA. Trimming shortened V by 6 bases and J by 1 base, and 9 bases separated the two germline ends. This CDR3 contains 13 residues. CDR3 in amino acids: CASSSGANTEAFF. CDR3 sequence (DNA): TGTGCCAGCAGTTCAGGGGCGAACACTGAAGCTTTCTTT.

The chain links TRBV29-1 to TRBJ1-4; TRBD1 agrees at 8 bases. V gave up 0 bases and J gave up 6 bases; unmatched junction bases: 9. Germline V gene data show CDR1 as SQVTM and CDR2 as ANQGSEA. This CDR3 is 16 amino acids long. CDR3 region: CSVEDAGGDGDEKLFF. The CDR3 nucleotides read TGCAGCGTTGAAGACGCAGGGGGCGATGGGGATGAAAAACTGTTTTTT.